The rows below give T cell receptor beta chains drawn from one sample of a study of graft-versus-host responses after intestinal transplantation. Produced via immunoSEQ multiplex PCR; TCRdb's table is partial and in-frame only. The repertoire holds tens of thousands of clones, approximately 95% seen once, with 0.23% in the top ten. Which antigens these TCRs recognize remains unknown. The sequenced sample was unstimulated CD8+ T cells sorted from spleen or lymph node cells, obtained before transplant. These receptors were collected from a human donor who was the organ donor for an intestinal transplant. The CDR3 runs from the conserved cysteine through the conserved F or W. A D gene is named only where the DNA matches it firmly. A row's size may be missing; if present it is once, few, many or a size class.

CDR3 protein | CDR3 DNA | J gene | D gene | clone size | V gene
CASSLDGGQYTYEQYF | TGTGCCAGCAGCTTAGACGGGGGACAGTATACCTACGAGCAGTACTTC | TRBJ2-7 | - | - | TRBV11-2
CASSIEGQPQHF | TGTGCCAGTAGTATTGAAGGTCAGCCCCAGCATTTT | TRBJ1-5 | - | - | TRBV19
CASSLTGGQASSSYNSPLHF | TGTGCCAGCTCACTAACTGGAGGACAGGCCTCCAGCTCCTATAATTCACCCCTCCACTTT | TRBJ1-6 | TRBD1 | - | TRBV18
CASSLGTGVAHEQFF | TGCGCCAGCAGCCTCGGGACAGGGGTAGCGCATGAGCAGTTCTTC | TRBJ2-1 | TRBD1 | - | TRBV5-1
CASSYDRSEGAEAFF | TGTGCCAGCAGTTACGACAGGTCGGAGGGAGCTGAAGCTTTCTTT | TRBJ1-1 | - | - | TRBV6-5
CASSPKGGLSAGELFF | TGTGCCAGCAGCCCGAAGGGGGGACTTTCGGCCGGGGAGCTGTTTTTT | TRBJ2-2 | - | - | TRBV11-2
CASRQGINQPQHF | TGTGCCAGCCGACAGGGGATCAATCAGCCCCAGCATTTT | TRBJ1-5 | TRBD1 | - | TRBV27
CASSLILAGRVKETQYF | TGCGCCAGCAGCTTGATCCTAGCGGGGAGAGTTAAAGAGACCCAGTACTTC | TRBJ2-5 | TRBD2 | - | TRBV5-1
CASSTGGDTEAFF | TGTGCCAGCAGCACAGGTGGGGACACTGAAGCTTTCTTT | TRBJ1-1 | - | once | TRBV9
CASSEYLAGGTDTQYF | TGCGCCAGCAGTGAGTACCTAGCGGGGGGCACAGATACGCAGTATTTT | TRBJ2-3 | TRBD2 | - | TRBV10-1
CASTRANTGELFF | TGTGCCAGCACCCGAGCAAACACCGGGGAGCTGTTTTTT | TRBJ2-2 | - | - | TRBV7-2
CASTDRGSNTEAFF | TGTGCCAGCACGGACAGGGGGTCGAACACTGAAGCTTTCTTT | TRBJ1-1 | TRBD1 | - | TRBV28
CASSKQGTGYEQYF | TGTGCCAGCAGCAAACAGGGGACAGGCTACGAGCAGTACTTC | TRBJ2-7 | TRBD1 | - | TRBV27
CASSQEDGGGETQYF | TGCGCCAGCAGCCAAGAAGACGGGGGAGGGGAGACCCAGTACTTC | TRBJ2-5 | TRBD2 | - | TRBV4-3